The clone carrying this TCR beta chain appeared once. V was shortened by 2 bases and J by 1 base, with 14 bases between the two germline ends. Per germline, CDR1 MNHEY and CDR2 SVGAGI. The CDR3 has 16 residues. The data stem from a study of glioma-infiltrating T cells after dendritic cell vaccination. The primer mix had 60 V beta and 13 J beta primers. Sequenced by immunoSEQ multiplex PCR; TCRdb stores in-frame clones only, minus some. Of around 96,000 clones in the sample, roughly three quarters were seen once. All glioblastoma patients lacked an isocitrate dehydrogenase mutation. The sample consisted of blood, taken before dendritic cell vaccination. This receptor was taken from a human donor with glioblastoma. The chain joins TRBV6-5 to TRBJ1-1; the D gene is possibly TRBD1 (6 bases). CDR3 protein: CASSYIQGHWNTEAFF. DNA for the CDR3: TGTGCCAGCAGTTACATACAGGGCCACTGGAACACTGAAGCTTTCTTT.